The clone carrying this T cell receptor (beta chain) has only a few counts. The antigen is unknown. The sample is drawn from a study of T-cell reconstitution after alpha-beta-depleted transplantation in children. The V gene's germline CDR1 is SGHTA and CDR2 FQGTGA. The CDR3 spans 15 residues. V trimming: 5 bases; J trimming: 2 bases; junction bases outside the gene matches: 6. Findings of the study overall: Reports say that about two months after transplant, the alpha-beta T cells came out of several hundred graft clones that had expanded.

Using unique molecular identifiers, the investigators prepared the TCRbeta library. Using its own MiXCR run on the PCR reads, TCRdb lists one record per CDR3 protein. Among 250,000 to 400,000 distinct CDR3 sequences, 23% were seen once, and the ten largest hold approximately 11%. The chain links TRBV7-3 to TRBJ2-1; 7 bases agree with TRBD2. The receptor was isolated from a male patient aged 10-17 years who had a stem cell transplant for acute lymphoblastic leukemia, so the T cells may come from the graft donor. This specimen consisted of PBMCs, mostly from graft donor cells, obtained 180 days after TCRalphabeta/CD19-depleted stem cell transplant. DNA of the CDR3: TGTGCCAGCAGCCGCACTAGCGAGCCCTACAATGAGCAGTTCTTC. This translates into CASSRTSEPYNEQFF. The full variable domain, completed using reference TRBV7-3 and TRBJ2-1, is GAGVSQTPSNKVTEKGKYVELRCDPISGHTALYWYRQSLGQGPEFLIYFQGTGAADDSGLPNDRFFAVRPEGSVSTLKIQRTERGDSAVYLCASSRTSEPYNEQFFGPGTRLTVL.